This T cell receptor (beta chain) was captured in a study of graft-versus-host responses after intestinal transplantation. Overall study results and limits: GvH clonotypes were identified within recipient marrow, with a subset emerging first in ileum or blood. Maximum circulating GvH clone levels tracked with early post-transplant HvG decreases.

V dropped 10 bases and J dropped 1 base, with 11 bases sitting between them. From germline, CDR1 is LNHDA and CDR2 SQIVND (reference sequence). CDR3 length: 12 amino acids. Clones were sequenced by immunoSEQ multiplex PCR, and TCRdb holds only the in-frame ones, with some missing. This sample has approximately 33,000 clones; around 85% occur once, and the top ten carry roughly a fifth. This clone was seen more than once but under ten times. What it binds is not known. Sequences were derived from unstimulated CD8+ T cells sorted from spleen or lymph node cells, sampled before intestinal transplant. V usage is TRBV19 and J usage is TRBJ2-7; D unclear. This TCR was sampled from a human donor who received an intestinal transplant. CDR3 protein: CATALGSYEQYF. The CDR3 DNA is TGTGCCACCGCCCTAGGTTCCTACGAGCAGTACTTC.